The following is a TCR beta chain sequence with its context. TCRdb processed the 5' RACE reads anew with MiXCR; each CDR3 protein has one entry. The sample records about 530,000 distinct CDR3 sequences, approximately 16% being singletons. This sample was taken from a study of identical twins. J gave up 4 bases and V 2 bases, and 4 bases lay outside the gene matches. The CDR3 extends over 15 amino acids. Germline CDR1 MNHEY, CDR2 SVGAGI. These same data were also listed under a study on yellow fever vaccine responses in identical twins.

This sequence joins TRBV6-5 and TRBJ2-2; 7 nucleotides agree with TRBD1. The sample consisted of CD4+ T cells sorted from blood. This TCR was recovered from a woman aged 18-29 years in good health. The CDR3 spells CASSYDRGPTGELFF. CDR3 bases: TGTGCCAGCAGTTACGATAGGGGGCCCACCGGGGAGCTGTTTTTT.